This T cell receptor (beta chain) originates from a study of identical twins. This CDR3 comprises 15 residues. V lost 4 bases, J lost 3 bases, and 6 bases stayed unmatched. The germline gives CDR1 SEHNR, CDR2 FQNEAQ (reference sequence). Template switching added a universal primer site; cDNA carried unique molecular identifiers. TCRdb re-derived calls from the 5' RACE reads in MiXCR, one entry per CDR3 protein. The table has a few hundred thousand distinct CDR3 sequences, more than 13% seen once; the top ten hold approximately 0.9%. Points from the study as a whole: Interpretation of the results relied on cross-sectional statistical analysis and not on following the same donors. Memory repertoires lacked the insertion deficit that abundant cord blood beta clonotypes showed.

The sample holds many counts of this clonotype. Its antigen is still unknown. Separately, the same data were catalogued under a study of yellow fever vaccine responses in identical twins. This second report adds: After vaccination, twins' T cell response reportedly seemed partly convergent, partly personalized.

This TCR was recovered from a young woman in good health. The gene calls are TRBV7-9 and TRBJ1-5; 7 bases map to TRBD1. The sequenced sample was CD4+ T cells sorted from blood. The CDR3 sequence is CASSSGDSFNQPQHF. The CDR3 DNA reads as TGTGCCAGCAGCTCCGGGGACAGCTTCAATCAGCCCCAGCATTTT.